The 19 T cell receptor beta chains reported below all come from one sample, sequenced in a study of CD8 T cells in ankylosing spondylitis (dated by TCRdb to the late 2010s). General study outcomes and caveats: A TCR beta motif of 8 or 9 highly homologous amino acid variants appeared characteristic of blood from ankylosing spondylitis patients.

Library prep was done by 5' RACE. Sequenced using an Illumina HiSeq 2500. TCRdb handled the public reads itself, with Q25 trimming in fastp and clone calling in MiXCR, and kept productive beta chains. All rows with the same CDR3 protein become a single entry with the most common DNA and genes. This sample is represented by around 390,000 distinct CDR3 sequences; about 20% of them were singletons. Roughly a sixth of the sample is taken by the ten largest. The antigens these receptors bind are not known. Sequencing input: blood, either unsorted or a sorted T cell fraction (not recorded which). The receptors stem from a male donor with ankylosing spondylitis.

V usage is TRBV20-1 and J usage is TRBJ2-7; 12 bases fit TRBD2. Germline CDR1 is DFQATT and CDR2 is SNEGSKA (reference sequence). Trimming cost V 6 bases and J 0 bases; bases outside gene matches: 3. This CDR3 spans 14 amino acids. The CDR3 here is CSAPTSGSSYEQYF. CDR3 DNA sequence: TGCAGTGCCCCGACTAGCGGGAGCTCCTACGAGCAGTACTTC.

This clonotype showed up just a few times. This rearrangement joins TRBV27 to TRBJ2-6, with D tentatively TRBD1 or TRBD2 (6 bases each). Per germline, CDR1 MNHEY and CDR2 SMNVEV (reference sequence). V was cut by 0 bases and J by 2 bases, with 11 bases left in between. The CDR3 extends over 17 amino acids. CDR3 sequence (DNA): TGTGCCAGCAGTTTATCGATCGGGGGCGCTGGGGCCAACGTCCTGACTTTC. This codes for CASSLSIGGAGANVLTF.

This clonotype was picked up a small number of times. The chain couples TRBV24-1 to TRBJ2-1; no reliable D call. The germline V gene encodes CDR1 KGHDR and CDR2 SFDVKD. The CDR3 totals 17 residues. Trimming stripped 3 bases from V and 0 bases from J, with 14 bases between. In DNA, the CDR3 is TGTGCCACCAGTGATGCTTCAGGAACCCGCTCCTACAATGAGCAGTTCTTC. Translating gives CATSDASGTRSYNEQFF.

The chain uses TRBV10-3 and TRBJ1-1; 9 bases fit TRBD1. The germline CDR1 and CDR2 sequences are ENHRY and SYGVKD. The length of the CDR3 is 13 residues. J was trimmed by 5 bases and V by 10 bases; bases with no gene match: 8. DNA for the CDR3: TGTGCCAACCGGGACAGGGATACTACTGAAGCTTTCTTT. It specifies CANRDRDTTEAFF.

This clonotype appeared a few times. V is TRBV6-5 and J is TRBJ1-4; 11 bases match TRBD1. The CDR3 is 14 residues long. Losses at the gene ends were 3 bases for V and 8 bases for J; bases not matched to a gene: 2. Per the germline V gene, CDR1 is MNHEY and CDR2 is SVGAGI. In nucleotides, the CDR3 is TGTGCCAGCAGTTATGGACAGGGGGCAGAAAAACTGTTTTTT. It codes for CASSYGQGAEKLFF.

The chain carries TRBV5-6 and TRBJ2-6; D is unresolved. The V gene lost 6 bases and the J gene lost 1 base, with 5 bases spanning the gap. The CDR3 is made up of 13 amino acids. Germline V gene data show CDR1 as SGHDT and CDR2 as YYEEEE. The CDR3 here is CASTFSGANVLTF. The CDR3 nucleotides are TGTGCCAGCACCTTTTCTGGGGCCAACGTCCTGACTTTC.

This clonotype was seen a handful of times. The chain couples TRBV24-1 to TRBJ2-1, with a possible D match to TRBD1 (6 bases). CDR1 is KGHDR, CDR2 SFDVKD, per germline. The CDR3 runs 15 residues. Trimming removed 3 bases at V and 7 bases at J, with 15 bases between. In DNA form, the CDR3 reads TGTGCCACCAGTGATACGACAGGTCTGGGGAATGAGCAGTTCTTC. Translated, it gives CATSDTTGLGNEQFF.

This clonotype was observed a handful of times. This CDR3 is CASSLEPGSTTNEQFF. For the CDR3, the DNA is TGCGCCAGCAGCCTTGAACCGGGCTCAACCACCAATGAGCAGTTCTTC. The chain combines TRBV5-1 with TRBJ2-1, with no clear D. The germline V and J ends were trimmed by 4 bases and 6 bases, with 20 bases remaining between them. Germline CDR1 is SGHRS and CDR2 is YFSETQ. CDR3 length: 16 amino acids. The full variable domain, rest sourced from reference TRBV5-1 and TRBJ2-1, is KAGVTQTPRYLIKTRGQQVTLSCSPISGHRSVSWYQQTPGQGLQFLFEYFSETQRNKGNFPGRFSGRQFSNSRSEMNVSTLELGDSALYLCASSLEPGSTTNEQFFGPGTRLTVL.

This chain links TRBV28 with TRBJ2-7; 10 positions match TRBD2. The CDR3 runs 17 residues. V shed 1 base and J 0 bases; nucleotides not matched to a gene: 6. CDR1 is MDHEN and CDR2 is SYDVKM in the germline V gene. CDR3 region: CASSLYSSGGSSYEQYF. The DNA of the CDR3 is TGTGCCAGCAGTTTATATTCTAGCGGGGGCAGCTCCTACGAGCAGTACTTC.

This clonotype was found a few times. The chain employs TRBV3-1 and TRBJ2-7, with a possible D match to TRBD1 (5 bases). V was shortened by 1 base and J by 6 bases, with 10 bases between the two germline ends. Per the germline V gene, CDR1 is LGHDT and CDR2 is YNNKEL (reference sequence). The CDR3 loop spans 13 amino acids. Here the CDR3 reads CASSQGTRAEQYF. The CDR3 coding sequence is TGTGCCAGCAGCCAAGGAACCAGGGCCGAGCAGTACTTC.

This clonotype showed up just a few times. The chain recombines TRBV3-1 with TRBJ1-1; D ambiguous. The CDR3 consists of 11 residues. V was pared by 4 bases and J by 11 bases, with 11 bases between. In germline, CDR1 is LGHDT, CDR2 YNNKEL (reference sequence). This CDR3 is CASSRGRYAFF. CDR3 in DNA: TGTGCCAGCAGCCGAGGGCGGTATGCTTTCTTT. The variable domain in full, completed from reference TRBV3-1 and TRBJ1-1, reads DTAVSQTPKYLVTQMGNDKSIKCEQNLGHDTMYWYKQDSKKFLKIMFSYNNKELIINETVPNRFSPKSPDKAHLNLHINSLELGDSAVYFCASSRGRYAFFGQGTRLTVV.

CDR3 sequence (DNA): TGCAGCGTTGATCAGGGATCGGGCACTGAAGCTTTCTTT. Translation: CSVDQGSGTEAFF. V is TRBV29-1 and J is TRBJ1-1; D is perhaps TRBD1 (5 bases). The CDR3 length is 13 residues. Trimming took off 3 bases at V and 4 bases at J, with 12 bases between the two ends. CDR1 and CDR2 from the germline V gene are SQVTM and ANQGSEA.

This chain links TRBV2 with TRBJ2-1; D may be TRBD1 or TRBD2 (6 bases each). This CDR3 spans 13 amino acids. The germline gives CDR1 SNHLY, CDR2 FYNNEI. Trimming shortened V by 6 bases and J by 8 bases, and 14 bases separated the two germline ends. This chain's CDR3 is CASRQTRGDEQFF. CDR3 in DNA: TGTGCCAGCAGACAAACTAGGGGGGATGAGCAGTTCTTC. The variable domain in full, completed from reference TRBV2 and TRBJ2-1, reads EPEVTQTPSHQVTQMGQEVILRCVPISNHLYFYWYRQILGQKVEFLVSFYNNEISEKSEIFDDQFSVERPDGSNFTLKIRSTKLEDSAMYFCASRQTRGDEQFFGPGTRLTVL.

This clonotype was seen a few times. This chain joins TRBV5-1 and TRBJ2-2; D is perhaps TRBD1 or TRBD2 (6 bases each). Germline CDR1 reads SGHRS; CDR2 reads YFSETQ. V lost 1 base and J 4 bases, leaving 14 bases between the germline ends. The length of the CDR3 is 16 residues. The CDR3 bases are TGCGCCAGCAGCTTGAGGCAGGGGAGGTCCACCGGGGAGCTGTTTTTT. Translated, it gives CASSLRQGRSTGELFF. Full variable domain (missing parts from reference TRBV5-1 and TRBJ2-2): KAGVTQTPRYLIKTRGQQVTLSCSPISGHRSVSWYQQTPGQGLQFLFEYFSETQRNKGNFPGRFSGRQFSNSRSEMNVSTLELGDSALYLCASSLRQGRSTGELFFGEGSRLTVL.

The chain has TRBV2 and TRBJ2-7; D possibly corresponds to TRBD1 (6 bases). Germline V CDR1 and CDR2: SNHLY, FYNNEI. The CDR3 has 11 residues. V was shortened by 8 bases and J by 1 base, with 6 bases between the two germline ends. The DNA of the CDR3 is TGTGCCAGCCAGGGGTCCTACGAGCAGTACTTC. This translates into CASQGSYEQYF.

This chain joins TRBV7-2 and TRBJ2-4, with unresolved D. The length of the CDR3 is 14 residues. Trimming stripped 1 base from V and 7 bases from J, with 11 bases between. Germline loops: CDR1 SGHTA, CDR2 FQGNSA. The CDR3 region has the DNA TGTGCCAGCAGCTTAGTAAAGGGCCTGAACATTCAGTACTTC. Residues: CASSLVKGLNIQYF.

Only a few counts were recorded for this clonotype. The V call is TRBV28, the J call TRBJ2-7; 7 nucleotides align to TRBD2. With V trimmed by 7 bases and J by 2 bases, 11 bases remained unmatched. Germline CDR1 MDHEN, CDR2 SYDVKM. The CDR3 contains 15 residues. The CDR3 loop is CASTPHFSGPYEQYF. CDR3 in DNA: TGTGCCAGCACCCCTCACTTTAGCGGGCCCTACGAGCAGTACTTC.

This clonotype was seen a few times. The rearrangement links TRBV4-2 to TRBJ1-3; D is perhaps TRBD1 (5 bases). The germline V gene encodes CDR1 LGHNA and CDR2 YNFKEQ. V lost 6 bases and J lost 8, with 11 bases in between. The CDR3 runs to 12 residues. The CDR3 coding sequence is TGTGCCAGCAGTCAAAGGGGTGACACCATATATTTT. Translating it yields CASSQRGDTIYF.

The rearrangement uses TRBV7-8 and TRBJ2-3, with 7 nucleotides matching TRBD2. The CDR3 is 17 amino acids. Looked up from germline, CDR1 is SGHVS and CDR2 is FQNEAQ. V was pared by 3 bases and J by 2 bases, with 11 bases of the junction left unmatched. DNA of the CDR3: TGTGCCAGCAGCTTCCGTGCTAGCGGACGAGACACAGATACGCAGTATTTT. Its translation is CASSFRASGRDTDTQYF.